This entry concerns a single TCR beta chain. Produced via immunoSEQ multiplex PCR; TCRdb's table is partial and in-frame only. The repertoire has some 300,000 clones, 89% of them found once; the top ten carry roughly a tenth. This CDR3 region has 13 residues. CDR1 and CDR2 from the germline V gene are SQVTM and ANQGSEA. V gave up 8 bases and J gave up 8 bases, with 19 bases separating them. This record belongs to a study of blood T cell repertoires in COVID-19. The genes are TRBV29-1 and TRBJ2-1; D is possibly TRBD1 (6 bases). The specimen sequenced was PBMCs or T cells enriched from blood (not recorded which). This sequence was found in a woman aged 25 to 39 who had recovered from COVID-19. The CDR3 is CSSCTGFMDEQFF. The CDR3 DNA reads as TGCAGCTCTTGCACAGGGTTTATGGATGAGCAGTTCTTC.